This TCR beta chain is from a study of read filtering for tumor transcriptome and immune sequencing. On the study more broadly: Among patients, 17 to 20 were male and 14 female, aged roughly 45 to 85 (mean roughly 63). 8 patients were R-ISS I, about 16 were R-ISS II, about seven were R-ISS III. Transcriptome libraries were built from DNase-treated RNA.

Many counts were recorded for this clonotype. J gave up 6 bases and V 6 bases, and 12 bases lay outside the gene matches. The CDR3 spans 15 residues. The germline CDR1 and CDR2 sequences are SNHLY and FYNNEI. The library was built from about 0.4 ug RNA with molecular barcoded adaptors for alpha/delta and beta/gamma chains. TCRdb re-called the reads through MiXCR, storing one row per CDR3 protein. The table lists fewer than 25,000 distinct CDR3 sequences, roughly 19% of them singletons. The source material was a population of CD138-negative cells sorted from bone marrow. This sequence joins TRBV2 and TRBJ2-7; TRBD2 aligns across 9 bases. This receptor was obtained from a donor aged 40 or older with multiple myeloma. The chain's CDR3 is CASSHIAGAAGEQYF. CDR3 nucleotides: TGTGCCAGCAGCCACATAGCGGGAGCGGCAGGCGAGCAGTACTTC.